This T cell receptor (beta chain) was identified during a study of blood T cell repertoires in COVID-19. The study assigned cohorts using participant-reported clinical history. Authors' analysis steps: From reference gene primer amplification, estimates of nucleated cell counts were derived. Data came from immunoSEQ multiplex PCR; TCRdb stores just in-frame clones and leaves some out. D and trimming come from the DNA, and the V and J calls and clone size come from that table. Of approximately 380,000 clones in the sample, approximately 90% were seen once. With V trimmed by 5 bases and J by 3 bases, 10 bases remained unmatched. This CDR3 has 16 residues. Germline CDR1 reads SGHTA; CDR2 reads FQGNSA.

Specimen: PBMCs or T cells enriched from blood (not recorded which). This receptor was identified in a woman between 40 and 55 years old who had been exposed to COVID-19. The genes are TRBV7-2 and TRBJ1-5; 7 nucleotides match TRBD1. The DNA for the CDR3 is TGTGCCAGCAGCCCTACCGGGACAGCAATCAATCAGCCCCAGCATTTT. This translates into CASSPTGTAINQPQHF.